A selection of T cell receptor beta chains follows, all from one sample in a study of CD8 T cells in ankylosing spondylitis. Each CDR3 protein gets one entry after TCRdb re-called the 5' RACE reads with MiXCR. The repertoire includes roughly 370,000 distinct CDR3 sequences, 20% to 25% of them detected once, and approximately 16% sits in the top ten. Sequences were obtained from blood, either unsorted or a sorted T cell fraction (not recorded which). The receptors were sampled from a male donor with ankylosing spondylitis. CDR3s include the opening cysteine and the closing phenylalanine or tryptophan. The D gene is left open where the match is weak. Rows give clone size only sometimes, using once, few, many, or a class for an expanded clone.

few,TRBJ1-1,11,TRBV3-1,-,TGTGCCAGCAGCCAAGGCACAGCAGCTTTCTTT,CASSQGTAAFF
once,TRBJ2-2,16,TRBV7-2,-,TGTGCCAGCAGCTTAGTCGCGGCAGCGAACACCGGGGAGCTGTTTTTT,CASSLVAAANTGELFF
-,TRBJ1-5,14,TRBV3-1,-,TGTGCCAGCAGCCAGAGAGCGAGGGATCAGCCCCAGCATTTT,CASSQRARDQPQHF
few,TRBJ1-2,14,TRBV7-9,-,TGTGCCAGCAGCTTAGAGTGGGGGCTTGATGGCTACACCTTC,CASSLEWGLDGYTF
few,TRBJ2-1,17,TRBV21-1,-,TGTGCCAGCAGCTCCGACCGAGGGGCCAATAGCTACAATGAGCAGTTCTTC,CASSSDRGANSYNEQFF
-,TRBJ2-1,15,TRBV20-1,-,TGCAGTGCTAGATTGACGGGTGGGCCCTACAATGAGCAGTTCTTC,CSARLTGGPYNEQFF
many,TRBJ2-2,14,TRBV20-1,-,TGCAGTGCCAGGGGGGAACCGAACACCGGGGAGCTGTTTTTT,CSARGEPNTGELFF
many,TRBJ1-1,14,TRBV12-3/TRBV12-4,-,TGTGCCAGCAGTTTTTCGGCAGGGAGCACTGAAGCTTTCTTT,CASSFSAGSTEAFF
few,TRBJ2-3,15,TRBV20-1,-,TGCAGTGCTAGTGTATCGGGCTCAGAGGGGGATACGCAGTATTTT,CSASVSGSEGDTQYF
few,TRBJ2-3,14,TRBV25-1,-,TGTGCCAGCAGTGCCCGGGAGTGGACAGATACGCAGTATTTT,CASSAREWTDTQYF
-,TRBJ2-7,14,TRBV5-1,-,TGCGCCAGCAGCTTGTCTGGGGGAATCAACGAGCAGTACTTC,CASSLSGGINEQYF
-,TRBJ1-2,13,TRBV24-1,-,TGTGCCACCAGTGGGGTACAGGGCTATGGCTACACCTTC,CATSGVQGYGYTF
once,TRBJ2-1,14,TRBV4-3,TRBD2,TGCGCCAGCAGCCACCAGCGGGAAGGTTATGAGCAGTTCTTC,CASSHQREGYEQFF
few,TRBJ1-2,15,TRBV6-4,TRBD1,TGTGCCAGCAGTGACGGGACAGGACGGGGATATGGCTACACCTTC,CASSDGTGRGYGYTF
-,TRBJ2-3,12,TRBV28,-,TGTGCCAGCAGGGATCCTACAGATACGCAGTATTTT,CASRDPTDTQYF
-,TRBJ2-1,18,TRBV11-2,TRBD2,TGTGCCAGCAGACGTCGGGCTAGCGGGACCACAAACTACAATGAGCAGTTCTTC,CASRRRASGTTNYNEQFF
-,TRBJ2-1,18,TRBV14,TRBD2,TGTGCCAGCACCGGGGGACTAGCGGGAGTAAAGATGTACAATGAGCAGTTCTTC,CASTGGLAGVKMYNEQFF
-,TRBJ2-1,15,TRBV27,TRBD2,TGTGCCAGCAGAATGCGACTAGCCTCCTACAATGAGCAGTTCTTC,CASRMRLASYNEQFF
-,TRBJ2-7,18,TRBV6-1,TRBD1,TGTGCCAGCAGGCCCGGACAGGGTGGTCCCAAGCAAAAGTACGAGCAGTACTTC,CASRPGQGGPKQKYEQYF
few,TRBJ2-2,15,TRBV5-1,-,TGCGCCAGCTTAGGGGGGACAATCCCTACCGGGGAGCTGTTTTTT,CASLGGTIPTGELFF
few,TRBJ2-7,15,TRBV7-9,-,TGTGCCAGCAGCATGACAGCAGTGAACTCTGCCGAGCAGTACTTC,CASSMTAVNSAEQYF
few,TRBJ2-3,11,TRBV29-1,-,TGCAGCGTTGGCAGGAAAGATACGCAGTATTTT,CSVGRKDTQYF
-,TRBJ1-1,16,TRBV20-1,-,TGCAGTGCTAGCACAGGGAACAACTGGATGAACACTGAAGCTTTCTTT,CSASTGNNWMNTEAFF
few,TRBJ2-1,17,TRBV3-1,-,TGTGCCAGCAGCCAGATGGGGTTGGTACCGGGCACGAATGAGCAGTTCTTC,CASSQMGLVPGTNEQFF
-,TRBJ1-6,13,TRBV18,-,TGTGCCAGCTCATCCCAATTTAATTCACCCCTCCACTTT,CASSSQFNSPLHF
-,TRBJ2-1,13,TRBV11-3,-,TGTGCCAGCAGCCCCGGACGGATACATGAGCAGTTCTTC,CASSPGRIHEQFF
many,TRBJ1-6,14,TRBV10-3,-,TGTGCCATCAGGAGCAACGGAGGGAATTCACCCCTCCACTTT,CAIRSNGGNSPLHF
-,TRBJ1-5,13,TRBV29-1,TRBD1,TGCAGCGTTGTGACAGGGATTGGGGAGCCCCAGCATTTT,CSVVTGIGEPQHF
-,TRBJ2-7,13,TRBV12-3/TRBV12-4,-,TGTGCCAGCAGACGCGAACAGGGAGCAAGCCAGTACTTC,CASRREQGASQYF
many,TRBJ1-5,15,TRBV12-3/TRBV12-4,-,TGTGCCAGCAGTTTAACGGGGCCGGGCAATCAGCCCCAGCATTTT,CASSLTGPGNQPQHF
-,TRBJ2-1,15,TRBV5-1,TRBD2,TGCGCCAGCAGCTTGGGTAGCGGGACGTACAATGAGCAGTTCTTC,CASSLGSGTYNEQFF
few,TRBJ1-2,11,TRBV29-1,-,TGCAGCGTTACAGGGAGGGGTTTATACACCTTC,CSVTGRGLYTF
few,TRBJ2-2,16,TRBV15,TRBD2,TGTGCCACCAGCATGGTGGGACTAGCCAACACCGGGGAGCTGTTTTTT,CATSMVGLANTGELFF
many,TRBJ2-1,14,TRBV29-1,TRBD2,TGCAGCGTTGATGTTAGCGGGGCCTCCAATGAGCAGTTCTTC,CSVDVSGASNEQFF
-,TRBJ1-6,16,TRBV7-2,TRBD1,TGTGCCAGCAGCTTAGTGGGACAGGGAGCCAATTCACCCCTCCACTTT,CASSLVGQGANSPLHF
few,TRBJ2-7,13,TRBV6-2/TRBV6-3,-,TGTGCCAGCAGTTACGTGGCCGCATACGAGCAGTACTTC,CASSYVAAYEQYF
few,TRBJ1-6,14,TRBV7-2,-,TGTGCCAGCAGCTTAGCTCAGAATAATTCACCCCTCCACTTT,CASSLAQNNSPLHF